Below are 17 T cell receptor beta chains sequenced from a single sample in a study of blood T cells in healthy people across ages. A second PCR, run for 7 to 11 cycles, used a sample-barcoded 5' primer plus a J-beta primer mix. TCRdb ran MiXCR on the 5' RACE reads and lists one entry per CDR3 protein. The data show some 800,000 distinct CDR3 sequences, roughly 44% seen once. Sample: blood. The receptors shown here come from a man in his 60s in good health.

CDR3 sequence (DNA): TGTGCCAGCGGGCGGGGAAGGCGTGAAAAACTGTTTTTT. It codes for CASGRGRREKLFF. The J gene is TRBJ1-4, the V gene TRBV7-9; D call uncertain. The CDR3 has 13 residues. V was cut by 8 bases and J by 7 bases, with 14 bases left in between. From germline, CDR1 is SEHNR and CDR2 FQNEAQ (reference sequence).

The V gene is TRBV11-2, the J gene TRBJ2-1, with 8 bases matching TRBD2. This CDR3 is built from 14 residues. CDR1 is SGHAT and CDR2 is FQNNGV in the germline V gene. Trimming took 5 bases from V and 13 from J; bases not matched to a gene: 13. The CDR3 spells CASSGTSGPRTQFF. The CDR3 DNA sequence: TGTGCCAGCAGCGGGACTAGTGGACCAAGGACCCAGTTCTTC.

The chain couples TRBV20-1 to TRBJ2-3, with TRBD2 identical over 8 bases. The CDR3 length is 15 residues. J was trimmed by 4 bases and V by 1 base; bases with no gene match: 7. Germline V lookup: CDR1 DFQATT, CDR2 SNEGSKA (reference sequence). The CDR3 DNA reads TGCAGTGCTAGAGGACTCCGGGGGGGTTCAGATACGCAGTATTTT. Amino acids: CSARGLRGGSDTQYF.

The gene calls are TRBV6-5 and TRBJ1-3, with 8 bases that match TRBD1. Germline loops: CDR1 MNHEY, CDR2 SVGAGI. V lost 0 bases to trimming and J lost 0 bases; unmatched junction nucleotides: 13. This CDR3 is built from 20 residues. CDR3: CASSYSRATGERGSGNTIYF. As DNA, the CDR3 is TGTGCCAGCAGTTACTCGAGGGCGACAGGGGAAAGGGGCTCTGGAAACACCATATATTTT.

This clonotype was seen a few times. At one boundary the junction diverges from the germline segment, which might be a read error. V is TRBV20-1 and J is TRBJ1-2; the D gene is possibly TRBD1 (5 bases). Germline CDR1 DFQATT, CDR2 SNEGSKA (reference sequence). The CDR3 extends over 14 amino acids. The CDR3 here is CSATVRTPGYGHTF. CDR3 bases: TGCAGTGCCACCGTTCGGACACCGGGGTATGGCCACACCTTC.

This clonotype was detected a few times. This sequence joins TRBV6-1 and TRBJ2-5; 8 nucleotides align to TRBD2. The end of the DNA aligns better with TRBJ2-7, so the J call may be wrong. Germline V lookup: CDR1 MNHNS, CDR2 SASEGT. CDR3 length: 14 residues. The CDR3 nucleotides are TGTGCCAGCAGTACGGGGGGGCTCGCCTACGAGCAGTACTTC. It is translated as CASSTGGLAYEQYF.

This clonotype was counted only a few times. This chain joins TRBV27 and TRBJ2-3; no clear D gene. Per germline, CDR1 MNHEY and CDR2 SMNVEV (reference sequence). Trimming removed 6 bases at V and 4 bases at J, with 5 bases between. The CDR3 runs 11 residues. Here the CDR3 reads CASRGPDTQYF. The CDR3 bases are TGTGCCAGCAGGGGCCCAGATACGCAGTATTTT.

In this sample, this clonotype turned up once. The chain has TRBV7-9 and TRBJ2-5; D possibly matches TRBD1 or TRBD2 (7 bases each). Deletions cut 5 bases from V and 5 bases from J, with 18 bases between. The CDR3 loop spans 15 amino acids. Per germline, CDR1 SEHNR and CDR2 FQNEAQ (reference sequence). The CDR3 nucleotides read TGTGCCAGCAGCCCTAAGGGGGCGGGGGACGAGACCCAGTACTTC. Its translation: CASSPKGAGDETQYF. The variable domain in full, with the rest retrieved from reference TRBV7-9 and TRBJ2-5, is DTGVSQNPRHKITKRGQNVTFRCDPISEHNRLYWYRQTLGQGPEFLTYFQNEAQLEKSRLLSDRFSAERPKGSFSTLEIQRTEQGDSAMYLCASSPKGAGDETQYFGPGTRLLVL.

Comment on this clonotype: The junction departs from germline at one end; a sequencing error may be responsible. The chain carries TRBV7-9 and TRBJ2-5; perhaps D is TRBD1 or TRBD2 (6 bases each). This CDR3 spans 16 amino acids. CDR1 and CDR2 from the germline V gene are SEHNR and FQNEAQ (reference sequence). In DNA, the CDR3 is TGTGCCAGCAGCTCCTCCCCGGGGGCAGGGGTTGAGACCCAGTCCTTC. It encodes CASSSSPGAGVETQSF.

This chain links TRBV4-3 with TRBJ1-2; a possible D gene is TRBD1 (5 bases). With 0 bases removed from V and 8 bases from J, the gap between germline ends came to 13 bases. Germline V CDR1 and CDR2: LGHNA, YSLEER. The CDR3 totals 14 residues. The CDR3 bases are TGCGCCAGCAGCCAAGATCGGGACCTCGGGGGCTACACCTTC. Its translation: CASSQDRDLGGYTF.

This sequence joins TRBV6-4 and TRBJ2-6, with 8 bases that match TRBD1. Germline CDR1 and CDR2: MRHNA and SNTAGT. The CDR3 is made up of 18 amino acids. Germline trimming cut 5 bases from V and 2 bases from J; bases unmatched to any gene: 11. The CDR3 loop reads CASSPFDRGNAGANVLTF. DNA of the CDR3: TGTGCCAGCAGTCCCTTTGACAGGGGCAATGCTGGGGCCAACGTCCTGACTTTC.

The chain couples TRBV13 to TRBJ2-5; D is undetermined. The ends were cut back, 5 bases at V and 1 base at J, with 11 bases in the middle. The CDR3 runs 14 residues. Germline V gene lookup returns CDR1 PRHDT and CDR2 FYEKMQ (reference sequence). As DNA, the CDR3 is TGTGCCAGCAGCCTGAGGACCCGCCAAGAGACCCAGTACTTC. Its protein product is CASSLRTRQETQYF.

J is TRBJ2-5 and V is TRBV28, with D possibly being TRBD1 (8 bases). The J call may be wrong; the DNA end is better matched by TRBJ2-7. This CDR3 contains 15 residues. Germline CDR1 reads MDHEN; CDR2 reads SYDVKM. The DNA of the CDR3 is TGTGCCAGCGGTTCGACAGGGGAGGGTCCCTACGAGCAGTACTTC. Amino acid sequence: CASGSTGEGPYEQYF.

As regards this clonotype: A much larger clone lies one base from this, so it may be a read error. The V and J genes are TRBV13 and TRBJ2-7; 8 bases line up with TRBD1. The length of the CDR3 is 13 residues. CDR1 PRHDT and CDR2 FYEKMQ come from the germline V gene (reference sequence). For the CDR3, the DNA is TGTGCCAGCAGCGTAGGCCAGGGGGCCGAGCAGTACTTC. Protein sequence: CASSVGQGAEQYF.

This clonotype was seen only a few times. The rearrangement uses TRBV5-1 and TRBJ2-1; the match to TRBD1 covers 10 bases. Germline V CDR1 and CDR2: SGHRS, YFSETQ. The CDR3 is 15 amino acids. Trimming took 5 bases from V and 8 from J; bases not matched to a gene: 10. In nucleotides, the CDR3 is TGCGCCAGCAGTTTAAACGACAGGGGGCGGGATGAGCAGTTCTTC. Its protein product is CASSLNDRGRDEQFF.

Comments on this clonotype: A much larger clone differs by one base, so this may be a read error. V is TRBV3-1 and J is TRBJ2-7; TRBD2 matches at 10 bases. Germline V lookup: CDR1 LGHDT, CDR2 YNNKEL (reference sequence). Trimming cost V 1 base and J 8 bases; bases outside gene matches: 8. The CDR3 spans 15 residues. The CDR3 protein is CASSQGLAGVSKQYF. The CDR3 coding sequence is TGTGCCAGCAGCCAAGGGCTAGCGGGGGTTTCTAAGCAGTACTTC.

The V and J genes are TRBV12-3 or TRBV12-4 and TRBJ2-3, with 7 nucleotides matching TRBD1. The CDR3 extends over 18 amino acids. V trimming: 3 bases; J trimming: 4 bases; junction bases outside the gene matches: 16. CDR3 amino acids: CASSFLRQGPFGADTQYF. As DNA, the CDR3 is TGTGCCAGCAGTTTTTTGAGACAGGGACCCTTTGGGGCAGATACGCAGTATTTT.